The T cell receptor (beta chain) described here comes from a study of shared clonotypes between healthy human individuals. Here immunoSEQ multiplex PCR was the method, and the copy in TCRdb shows in-frame clones only, minus some. The sample records fewer than 800,000 clones, 90% to 95% being singletons. The naive CD8 subset, CD45RO-negative cells positively selected for CCR7, excluded terminally differentiated effector memory CD45RA+ cells. Trimming removed 1 base at V and 5 bases at J, with 15 bases between. The CDR3 spans 15 residues. Germline-derived CDR1 and CDR2 are SGHAT and FQNNGV. The origin of this receptor is a man under 40 in good health. The V call is TRBV11-2, the J call TRBJ2-7; D unresolved. Source material: naive CD8+ T cells sorted from blood. The CDR3 DNA sequence: TGTGCCAGCAGCTTAGTGGAGTCCCTCGCCCACGAGCAGTACTTC. This gives the protein CASSLVESLAHEQYF.